Following are 3 T cell receptor beta chains from one sample sequenced in a study of regulatory T cells in long-lasting Graves disease. Arm-PCR of CDR3 regions and iRepertoire HTBI primers were used to build TCR beta libraries. Each CDR3 protein gets one entry after TCRdb re-called the multiplex PCR reads with MiXCR. The table has 500,000 or so distinct CDR3 sequences, roughly a sixth seen once. Time point described: newly diagnosed GD, antithyroid drugs for less than 3 months. The authors made the TCR library using RNA they extracted from PBMCs. This sample also belongs to another study, concerning T cells in Graves' hyperthyroidism and ophthalmopathy.

The sample here was peripheral blood mononuclear cells (PBMCs), taken at new diagnosis, from a patient treated with antithyroid drugs. The receptors stem from a woman aged 40 to 65 with Graves disease.

This clonotype was recorded many times. The chain has TRBV18 and TRBJ1-6, with D maybe TRBD1 (5 bases). V lost 4 bases to trimming and J lost 10 bases, with 8 bases between them. The germline V gene has CDR1 KGHSH and CDR2 LQKENI. This CDR3 spans 12 amino acids. As DNA, the CDR3 is TGTGCCAGCTCACAAGGGGAATCACCCCTCCACTTT. Amino acid sequence: CASSQGESPLHF.

Ten or more counts support this clonotype. The chain joins TRBV11-3 to TRBJ1-1; D is unclear. Germline V lookup: CDR1 SGHNT, CDR2 YENEEA. The CDR3 loop spans 16 amino acids. The V end was cut by 5 bases, the J end by 2 bases, with 18 bases between. CDR3 in amino acids: CASSPTEAEVNTEAFF. CDR3 coding DNA: TGTGCCAGCAGCCCCACAGAAGCAGAAGTCAACACTGAAGCTTTCTTT.

This clonotype was counted ten times or more. CDR3 in DNA: TGTGCCAGCAGTTTCAGGGTTGAAGCTTTCTTT. Its protein product is CASSFRVEAFF. The V gene is TRBV12-3 or TRBV12-4, the J gene TRBJ1-1; the D gene is possibly TRBD1 (5 bases). V lost 3 bases and J 7 bases, leaving 6 bases between the germline ends. The CDR3 is made up of 11 amino acids.